Below, 31 T cell receptor beta chains from the same sample are listed, as sequenced in a study of cytomegalovirus exposure and HLA in healthy donors. Profiling relied on immunoSEQ multiplex PCR, and the TCRdb table lists in-frame clones only, not all of them. Of a few hundred thousand clones detected, 88% appear once; the ten largest clones hold roughly 0.96%. The specimen sequenced was PBMCs. The source of these receptors is a man aged 25-40 years in good health and CMV-seronegative.

The chain combines TRBV5-1 with TRBJ2-2; no reliable D call. V lost 0 bases to trimming and J lost 2 bases, with 11 bases between them. Germline lookup yields CDR1 SGHRS and CDR2 YFSETQ. The CDR3 is made up of 16 amino acids. CDR3: CASSLEAQINTGELFF. Here the CDR3 DNA reads TGCGCCAGCAGCTTGGAGGCACAGATAAACACCGGGGAGCTGTTTTTT.

The chain combines TRBV27 with TRBJ1-4, with 10 positions matching TRBD1. The CDR3 has 16 amino acids. Germline loops: CDR1 MNHEY, CDR2 SMNVEV (reference sequence). V lost 6 bases to trimming and J lost 0 bases; unmatched junction nucleotides: 4. The CDR3 nucleotides are TGTGCCAGCAGCCCCGGGACAGGGGCAACTAATGAAAAACTGTTTTTT. It is translated as CASSPGTGATNEKLFF.

This clone showed up just a few times. The chain couples TRBV19 to TRBJ2-7; 7 bases line up with TRBD2. The CDR3 is 15 amino acids. After removal of 2 bases from V and 2 bases from J, the junction contained 6 bases not matched to a gene. Germline loops: CDR1 LNHDA, CDR2 SQIVND (reference sequence). CDR3 nucleotides: TGTGCCAGTAGTATACGGGGCAGCGGGGCCTACGAGCAGTACTTC. Its protein product is CASSIRGSGAYEQYF.

The chain uses TRBV5-1 and TRBJ1-2; D gene uncertain. V dropped 4 bases and J dropped 4 bases, with 11 bases sitting between them. Germline values: CDR1 SGHRS, CDR2 YFSETQ. The CDR3 is 13 amino acids. CDR3 sequence: CASSPDGVYGYTF. For the CDR3, the DNA is TGCGCCAGCAGCCCGGACGGGGTCTATGGCTACACCTTC.

This sequence joins TRBV6-5 and TRBJ1-2; 8 nucleotides line up with TRBD1. Germline values: CDR1 MNHEY, CDR2 SVGAGI. The CDR3 loop spans 14 amino acids. Losses at the gene ends were 6 bases for V and 8 bases for J; bases not matched to a gene: 11. The CDR3 sequence is CASRQGGSGWGYTF. The CDR3 DNA follows: TGTGCCAGCAGACAGGGGGGGAGTGGATGGGGCTACACCTTC.

The gene calls are TRBV13 and TRBJ2-5, with D tentatively TRBD1 (6 bases). CDR1 and CDR2 (germline): PRHDT, FYEKMQ (reference sequence). This CDR3 has 13 residues. The V gene lost 4 bases and the J gene lost 9 bases, with 15 bases spanning the gap. For the CDR3, the DNA is TGTGCCAGCAGCTCCGACAGGCCTGGTCCCCAGTACTTC. As protein: CASSSDRPGPQYF.

The gene calls are TRBV2 and TRBJ1-1; 7 bases match TRBD1. In germline, CDR1 is SNHLY, CDR2 FYNNEI. With 6 bases clipped from V and 4 bases from J, the junction kept 8 bases outside the gene matches. This CDR3 is built from 14 residues. The CDR3 region is CASSDRAMTTEAFF. Here the CDR3 DNA reads TGTGCCAGCAGCGACAGGGCAATGACCACTGAAGCTTTCTTT.

The sample holds a few counts of this clone. V gene TRBV11-2 combines with J gene TRBJ1-2; 9 positions agree with TRBD1. Germline V gives CDR1 SGHAT, CDR2 FQNNGV. This CDR3 spans 13 amino acids. The V segment lost 5 bases and the J segment 8 bases; nucleotides outside the gene matches: 6. This CDR3 is CASSIQGAWGYTF. The CDR3, as DNA: TGTGCCAGCAGCATACAGGGGGCGTGGGGCTACACCTTC.

The chain combines TRBV15 with TRBJ2-4, with D hard to call. From germline, CDR1 is LNHNV and CDR2 YYDKDF (reference sequence). The V end was cut by 1 base, the J end by 0 bases, with 4 bases between. The CDR3 spans 14 residues. The CDR3 is CATSRGLAKNIQYF. In DNA, the CDR3 is TGTGCCACCAGCAGAGGACTAGCCAAAAACATTCAGTACTTC.

There are a few counts of this clone. This rearrangement joins TRBV30 to TRBJ1-2, with D unclear. The germline V gene has CDR1 GTSNPN and CDR2 SVGIG (reference sequence). The CDR3 runs 12 residues. The ends were cut back, 4 bases at V and 2 bases at J, with 8 bases in the middle. In DNA, the CDR3 is TGTGCCTGGACTCACTCCAACTATGGCTACACCTTC. Its protein product is CAWTHSNYGYTF. The full variable domain, with the rest looked up from reference TRBV30 and TRBJ1-2, is SQTIHQWPATLVQPVGSPLSLECTVEGTSNPNLYWYRQAAGRGLQLLFYSVGIGQISSEVPQNLSASRPQDRQFILSSKKLLLSDSGFYLCAWTHSNYGYTFGSGTRLTVV.

This chain links TRBV7-9 with TRBJ1-6, with 7 bases lining up with TRBD1. Trimming cost V 5 bases and J 8 bases; bases outside gene matches: 9. The CDR3 length is 15 residues. Germline V gene data show CDR1 as SEHNR and CDR2 as FQNEAQ (reference sequence). CDR3 residues: CASSQYDRVDSPLHF. The DNA for the CDR3 is TGTGCCAGCAGCCAATACGACAGGGTTGATTCACCCCTCCACTTT.

The rearrangement uses TRBV2 and TRBJ2-1; 12 bases fit TRBD2. Germline CDR1 SNHLY, CDR2 FYNNEI. This CDR3 spans 17 amino acids. J gave up 8 bases and V 4 bases, and 12 bases lay outside the gene matches. CDR3 sequence reads: CASSGRASGGVGDEQFF. The CDR3 coding sequence is TGTGCCAGCAGTGGTCGAGCTAGCGGGGGGGTCGGCGATGAGCAGTTCTTC. The full variable domain, completed using reference TRBV2 and TRBJ2-1, is EPEVTQTPSHQVTQMGQEVILRCVPISNHLYFYWYRQILGQKVEFLVSFYNNEISEKSEIFDDQFSVERPDGSNFTLKIRSTKLEDSAMYFCASSGRASGGVGDEQFFGPGTRLTVL.

This chain connects TRBV27 to TRBJ2-3; the match to TRBD1 covers 8 bases. This CDR3 comprises 14 residues. Germline V lookup: CDR1 MNHEY, CDR2 SMNVEV (reference sequence). J lost 4 bases, V lost 4 bases, and 4 bases had no gene match. This chain's CDR3 is CASSSGGAADTQYF. The CDR3 DNA reads TGTGCCAGCAGTTCAGGGGGCGCGGCAGATACGCAGTATTTT.

The chain couples TRBV19 to TRBJ1-5, with a possible D match to TRBD1 (6 bases). Germline V gives CDR1 LNHDA, CDR2 SQIVND (reference sequence). V dropped 7 bases and J dropped 3 bases, with 22 bases sitting between them. The CDR3 covers 17 residues. CDR3 sequence reads: CASNPFLPGEYNQPQHF. The DNA for the CDR3 is TGTGCCAGTAATCCTTTTCTTCCAGGGGAATACAATCAGCCCCAGCATTTT.

This chain connects TRBV4-3 to TRBJ2-7; D might be TRBD1 (5 bases). The CDR3 is 13 amino acids. Trimming left V 4 bases short and J 7 bases short, with 14 bases between. CDR1 is LGHNA and CDR2 is YSLEER in the germline V gene. The CDR3 is CASSPSRGWEQYF. The CDR3 DNA follows: TGCGCCAGCAGCCCTTCAAGGGGATGGGAGCAGTACTTC.

The chain carries TRBV7-2 and TRBJ2-5, with 9 bases that match TRBD2. The germline V gene has CDR1 SGHTA and CDR2 FQGNSA. The CDR3 has 15 residues. V shed 1 base and J 4 bases; nucleotides not matched to a gene: 4. CDR3 coding DNA: TGTGCCAGCAGCTTAGGCGGGGGGGCCGGAGAGACCCAGTACTTC. It codes for CASSLGGGAGETQYF.

The chain recombines TRBV6-6 with TRBJ1-1; 9 bases align to TRBD1. The germline V gene encodes CDR1 MNHNY and CDR2 SVGAGI (reference sequence). The CDR3 loop spans 15 amino acids. V dropped 2 bases and J dropped 3; count of bases not matched to a gene: 4. CDR3 DNA sequence: TGTGCCAGCAGTTACCACAGGGGGCAGTACACTGAAGCTTTCTTT. Residues: CASSYHRGQYTEAFF.

CDR3 residues: CASSLGDTYEQYF. DNA for the CDR3: TGCGCCAGCAGCTTGGGGGACACCTACGAGCAGTACTTC. The chain links TRBV5-1 to TRBJ2-7; tentatively, D is TRBD1 (6 bases). This CDR3 region has 13 residues. In germline, CDR1 is SGHRS, CDR2 YFSETQ. Trimming took 0 bases from V and 2 from J, leaving 6 bases between them.

J is TRBJ2-3 and V is TRBV2; 9 bases agree with TRBD1. V shed 11 bases, J shed 4 bases, and the junction held 10 bases outside the gene matches. The CDR3 length is 14 residues. From germline, CDR1 is SNHLY and CDR2 FYNNEI. CDR3 in DNA: TGTGCCGTCTCGGACAGGGGTGACCCAGATACGCAGTATTTT. Amino acid sequence: CAVSDRGDPDTQYF.

The chain combines TRBV18 with TRBJ1-1; 8 positions match TRBD1. The CDR3 has 18 residues. CDR1 is KGHSH, CDR2 LQKENI, per germline. Unmatched junction bases numbered 12, after V lost 1 base and J lost 2 bases. For the CDR3, the DNA is TGTGCCAGCTCACCACTTGTCAGGGGGCGAATAGTTAACACTGAAGCTTTCTTT. Its translation: CASSPLVRGRIVNTEAFF.

V gene TRBV5-4 combines with J gene TRBJ2-5; 9 bases are a match to TRBD1. This CDR3 has 15 residues. V lost 5 bases, J lost 4 bases, and 9 bases stayed unmatched. Germline V CDR1 and CDR2: SGHNT, YYREEE (reference sequence). CDR3 coding DNA: TGTGCCAGCAGACCGGGACAGGGTGGGGGAGAGACCCAGTACTTC. Translating it yields CASRPGQGGGETQYF.

The V gene is TRBV6-1, the J gene TRBJ1-2, with D maybe TRBD1 (5 bases). V dropped 1 base and J dropped 2 bases, with 14 bases sitting between them. Germline-derived CDR1 and CDR2 are MNHNS and SASEGT. The CDR3 extends over 16 amino acids. The CDR3 loop reads CASSEDLGQRNYGYTF. The CDR3 coding sequence is TGTGCCAGCAGTGAAGATCTGGGGCAGCGAAACTATGGCTACACCTTC.

This clone was recorded many times. This chain connects TRBV7-9 to TRBJ2-7, with 7 nucleotides matching TRBD2. The CDR3 has 14 amino acids. The junction had 10 bases not matched to a gene; V was cut back by 4 bases and J by 7 bases. From germline, CDR1 is SEHNR and CDR2 FQNEAQ (reference sequence). Here the CDR3 reads CASSSSGVKGEQYF. In DNA form, the CDR3 reads TGTGCCAGCAGCTCCAGCGGGGTAAAGGGGGAGCAGTACTTC.

J is TRBJ1-4 and V is TRBV7-9, with D possibly TRBD1 on 5 matching bases. The CDR3 consists of 17 residues. The V gene's germline CDR1 is SEHNR and CDR2 FQNEAQ (reference sequence). Between the trimmed V and J ends, which lost 5 bases and 7 bases, there was a span of 23 bases. CDR3 sequence: CASSPGATITGGEKLFF. The CDR3 DNA sequence: TGTGCCAGCAGCCCCGGAGCGACAATCACCGGGGGTGAAAAACTGTTTTTT.

The chain recombines TRBV11-2 with TRBJ1-5; D ambiguous. Germline V CDR1 and CDR2: SGHAT, FQNNGV. Trimming removed 5 bases at V and 4 bases at J, with 9 bases between. This CDR3 has 13 amino acids. The CDR3 bases are TGTGCCAGCAGCGGAGGGAGGAATCAGCCCCAGCATTTT. Protein product: CASSGGRNQPQHF.

The gene calls are TRBV11-2 and TRBJ1-1, with D possibly matching TRBD1 (6 bases). This CDR3 spans 15 amino acids. Trimming removed 6 bases at V and 0 bases at J, with 14 bases between. Germline CDR1 and CDR2: SGHAT and FQNNGV. The CDR3 here is CASSFSTGLNTEAFF. The CDR3 DNA follows: TGTGCCAGCAGTTTCTCAACAGGGTTGAACACTGAAGCTTTCTTT.

DNA for the CDR3: TGTGCCAGCAGGACCTACAGGGACGAGCAGTACTTC. As protein: CASRTYRDEQYF. The V gene is TRBV6-6, the J gene TRBJ2-7; a weak D match, TRBD1 (6 bases). Trimming removed 6 bases from V and 5 bases from J, with 11 bases in between. Looked up from germline, CDR1 is MNHNY and CDR2 is SVGAGI (reference sequence). This CDR3 region has 12 residues.

This chain joins TRBV5-6 and TRBJ1-3; TRBD1 matches 7 bases. The CDR3 contains 16 residues. CDR1 is SGHDT, CDR2 YYEEEE, per germline. Germline trimming cut 4 bases from V and 7 bases from J; bases unmatched to any gene: 14. The CDR3 loop is CASSPGQSYSRNTIYF. CDR3 DNA sequence: TGTGCCAGCAGCCCGGGACAGAGTTACAGCAGGAACACCATATATTTT. Based on the CDR3 plus reference TRBV5-6 and TRBJ1-3, the full variable domain is DAGVTQSPTHLIKTRGQQVTLRCSPKSGHDTVSWYQQALGQGPQFIFQYYEEEERQRGNFPDRFSGHQFPNYSSELNVNALLLGDSALYLCASSPGQSYSRNTIYFGEGSWLTVV.

The V call is TRBV15, the J call TRBJ2-7; TRBD1 matches 7 bases. The V segment lost 5 bases and the J segment 3 bases; nucleotides outside the gene matches: 10. Germline V gives CDR1 LNHNV, CDR2 YYDKDF (reference sequence). The CDR3 consists of 15 residues. The CDR3 DNA is TGTGCCACCAGCGGTACCGGGACAGACTACTACGAGCAGTACTTC. It translates to CATSGTGTDYYEQYF.

This chain links TRBV25-1 with TRBJ1-1; 7 positions match TRBD1. The trim removed 1 base at V and 11 bases at J, leaving 16 bases unmatched. The CDR3 is 16 amino acids. Germline assignment: CDR1 MGHDK and CDR2 SYGVNS. CDR3 nucleotide sequence: TGTGCCAGCAGTGAATGGGCAGACAGGGTACTTTCGAGGGCTTTCTTT. It encodes CASSEWADRVLSRAFF.

The CDR3 sequence: CASSPLTGTTSYEQYF. In DNA form, the CDR3 reads TGCGCCAGCAGCCCCTTGACAGGGACAACTTCCTACGAGCAGTACTTC. The chain combines TRBV5-1 with TRBJ2-7, with 7 bases identical to TRBD1. The germline V gene has CDR1 SGHRS and CDR2 YFSETQ. This CDR3 has 16 residues. V dropped 4 bases and J dropped 1; count of bases not matched to a gene: 11. The entire variable domain, with the rest obtained from reference TRBV5-1 and TRBJ2-7, is as follows: KAGVTQTPRYLIKTRGQQVTLSCSPISGHRSVSWYQQTPGQGLQFLFEYFSETQRNKGNFPGRFSGRQFSNSRSEMNVSTLELGDSALYLCASSPLTGTTSYEQYFGPGTRLTVT.